These 17 T cell receptor beta chains originate from one sample sequenced in a study of yellow fever vaccine responses in identical twins. TCRdb re-called the RT-PCR reads through MiXCR, storing one row per CDR3 protein. The repertoire includes about 2,500 distinct CDR3 sequences, 70% to 90% of them detected once, and around 4% sits in the top ten. The sample in question was T cells from blood (PBMCs), unsorted or a sorted subset (not recorded which), obtained before or after yellow fever vaccination (not recorded which). These receptor sequences come from a woman under 30 who received the yellow fever vaccine.

This chain connects TRBV3-1 to TRBJ2-1, with a weak D call TRBD2 (7 bases). The germline gives CDR1 LGHDT, CDR2 YNNKEL (reference sequence). Between the trimmed V and J ends, which lost 4 bases and 7 bases, there was a span of 14 bases. The CDR3 extends over 14 amino acids. Here the CDR3 reads CASSRPGGLNEQFF. The CDR3 coding sequence is TGTGCCAGCAGCCGCCCGGGGGGCCTGAATGAGCAGTTCTTC.

V and J are TRBV12-3 or TRBV12-4 and TRBJ1-5, with D possibly TRBD1 on 6 matching bases. The CDR3 is 15 amino acids. Trimming stripped 7 bases from V and 2 bases from J, with 15 bases between. This chain's CDR3 is CASTPRGEGNQPQHF. CDR3 sequence (DNA): TGTGCCAGCACCCCGAGGGGGGAAGGCAATCAGCCCCAGCATTTT.

The chain joins TRBV23-1 to TRBJ2-3, with 14 nucleotides matching TRBD2. TRBV23-1 falls under the ORF class, with uncertain function. The CDR3 runs 16 residues. V trimming: 2 bases; J trimming: 4 bases; junction bases outside the gene matches: 2. CDR3 in amino acids: CASSQPGLAGADTQYF. Written as DNA, the CDR3 is TGCGCCAGCAGTCAACCGGGACTAGCGGGAGCAGATACGCAGTATTTT.

This clonotype was counted a few times. This chain uses TRBV10-3 with TRBJ2-1, with 9 positions matching TRBD1. V dropped 0 bases and J dropped 4; count of bases not matched to a gene: 16. CDR3 size: 20 residues. The germline CDR1 and CDR2 sequences are ENHRY and SYGVKD. This CDR3 is CAISESTGGASGEGYNEQFF. For the CDR3, the DNA is TGTGCCATCAGTGAGTCGACAGGGGGGGCTAGCGGAGAAGGGTACAATGAGCAGTTCTTC.

Only one count was recorded for this clonotype. The chain uses TRBV5-4 and TRBJ2-7; no firm D call. CDR3 size: 12 residues. V was cut by 0 bases and J by 4 bases, with 5 bases left in between. The germline CDR1 and CDR2 sequences are SGHNT and YYREEE (reference sequence). Written as DNA, the CDR3 is TGTGCCAGCAGCTTGGTGGAGTACGAGCAGTACGTC. As protein: CASSLVEYEQYV.

J is TRBJ2-1 and V is TRBV11-1; D is uncertain. This CDR3 has 16 residues. V lost 5 bases to trimming and J lost 2 bases, with 16 bases between them. The germline V gene has CDR1 SGHAT and CDR2 FQDESV (reference sequence). CDR3 region: CASSPLKIGTYNEQFF. Written as DNA, the CDR3 is TGTGCCAGCAGCCCACTAAAAATTGGCACCTACAATGAGCAGTTCTTC.

The chain has TRBV11-1 and TRBJ2-7, with a weak D call TRBD1 (5 bases). Per the germline V gene, CDR1 is SGHAT and CDR2 is FQDESV (reference sequence). Trimming removed 2 bases from V and 3 bases from J, with 8 bases in between. CDR3 length equals 13 residues. The CDR3: CASSLLDSYEQYV. In DNA, the CDR3 is TGTGCCAGCAGCTTACTTGACAGCTACGAGCAGTACGTC.

The genes are TRBV2 and TRBJ2-1; 9 positions match TRBD1. This CDR3 region has 14 residues. CDR1 SNHLY and CDR2 FYNNEI come from the germline V gene. The ends lost 4 bases at V and 10 bases at J; junction bases unmatched: 8. CDR3 loop: CASSAGTGLREQFF. The CDR3 coding sequence is TGTGCCAGCAGTGCCGGGACAGGGCTAAGGGAGCAGTTCTTC. Complete variable domain (other parts from reference TRBV2 and TRBJ2-1): EPEVTQTPSHQVTQMGQEVILRCVPISNHLYFYWYRQILGQKVEFLVSFYNNEISEKSEIFDDQFSVERPDGSNFTLKIRSTKLEDSAMYFCASSAGTGLREQFFGPGTRLTVL.

This chain uses TRBV11-3 with TRBJ2-5; unclear D gene. The CDR3 is made up of 12 amino acids. Germline lookup yields CDR1 SGHNT and CDR2 YENEEA. Trimming stripped 5 bases from V and 2 bases from J, with 6 bases between. The CDR3 sequence is CASSLQQETQYF. The CDR3 DNA reads TGTGCCAGCAGCCTACAACAAGAGACCCAGTACTTC.

The rearrangement links TRBV10-1 to TRBJ2-1, with TRBD2 matching over 14 bases. With V trimmed by 5 bases and J by 8 bases, 5 bases remained unmatched. CDR1 WNHNN and CDR2 SYGVQD come from the germline V gene (reference sequence). The CDR3 consists of 15 residues. The CDR3 DNA follows: TGCGCCAGCAGTACCGGGACTAGCGGGAGTTATGAGCAGTTCTTC. It specifies CASSTGTSGSYEQFF.

This chain joins TRBV12-3 or TRBV12-4 and TRBJ2-3; 14 positions agree with TRBD2. V shed 7 bases and J 6 bases; nucleotides not matched to a gene: 6. This CDR3 comprises 15 residues. The CDR3 spells CASTAGTSGGDTQYF. CDR3 in DNA: TGTGCCAGCACCGCCGGGACTAGCGGGGGCGATACGCAGTATTTT.

The V call is TRBV5-4, the J call TRBJ1-1; a possible D gene is TRBD1 (5 bases). The ends were cut back, 0 bases at V and 7 bases at J, with 7 bases in the middle. Germline CDR1 SGHNT, CDR2 YYREEE (reference sequence). The CDR3 runs 12 residues. In DNA form, the CDR3 reads TGTGCCAGCAGCTTGGTGGGACTTGAAGCTTTCTTT. This translates into CASSLVGLEAFF.

The V call is TRBV3-1, the J call TRBJ2-1; D possibly corresponds to TRBD1 (5 bases). V lost 4 bases to trimming and J lost 8 bases, with 15 bases between them. This CDR3 is built from 14 residues. Germline CDR1 and CDR2: LGHDT and YNNKEL (reference sequence). As DNA, the CDR3 is TGTGCCAGCAGCCTTAGTCCCGAAGGGGATGAGCAGTTCTTC. It codes for CASSLSPEGDEQFF.

The V and J genes are TRBV24-1 and TRBJ2-1, with TRBD2 matching 12 bases. This CDR3 comprises 15 residues. Germline lookup yields CDR1 KGHDR and CDR2 SFDVKD. V shed 3 bases, J shed 6 bases, and the junction held 2 bases outside the gene matches. CDR3 loop: CATSDPSGGANEQFF. The CDR3 region has the DNA TGTGCCACCAGTGATCCTAGCGGGGGGGCCAATGAGCAGTTCTTC.

J is TRBJ2-1 and V is TRBV10-1; D is perhaps TRBD2 (6 bases). V dropped 6 bases and J dropped 8 bases, with 14 bases sitting between them. The CDR3 runs to 13 residues. Germline V gene sequence: CDR1 WNHNN, CDR2 SYGVQD (reference sequence). CDR3 residues: CASSPGLWDEQFF. For the CDR3, the DNA is TGCGCCAGCAGCCCGGGACTCTGGGATGAGCAGTTCTTC.

The chain carries TRBV2 and TRBJ2-7, with unresolved D. This CDR3 is built from 14 residues. CDR1 is SNHLY and CDR2 is FYNNEI in the germline V gene. V lost 0 bases, J lost 6 bases, and 12 bases lay in between. The chain's CDR3 is CASSEALRRREQYF. As DNA, the CDR3 is TGTGCCAGCAGTGAAGCGCTTCGGCGGCGCGAGCAGTACTTC.

V and J are TRBV20-1 and TRBJ1-5, with D unresolved. V dropped 3 bases and J dropped 0 bases, with 6 bases sitting between them. This CDR3 comprises 13 residues. Germline values: CDR1 DFQATT, CDR2 SNEGSKA (reference sequence). CDR3 amino acids: CSARGFSNQPQHF. Here the CDR3 DNA reads TGCAGTGCTAGGGGCTTTAGCAATCAGCCCCAGCATTTT.